This entry lists 30 T cell receptor beta chains sequenced from one sample in a study of T cell repertoires in cytomegalovirus infection (dated by TCRdb to between 2017 and 2020). The sample was run on an Illumina HiSeq 1500. TCRdb redid the processing of the public reads, applying fastp at Q25 and MiXCR, and retained in-frame beta chains. For every CDR3 protein sequence, its rows merge into one entry that carries the most common genes and DNA. In all, the sample holds about 500,000 distinct CDR3 sequences, and about 33% of those were seen once. The ten largest clones capture about 17% of the sample. The sample's treatment or condition, from its label and the paper: in vitro stimulation with specific CMV peptide epitopes to enrich CMV-specific T cells. These TCRs are of unknown antigen specificity. Sequenced here: cultured PBMCs, sampled from culture after CMV antigen stimulation. Every receptor here comes from a human donor in good health (CMV status not recorded). Some clones in this sample may be carry-over from other donors' samples.

This rearrangement joins TRBV20-1 to TRBJ1-1; possibly TRBD1 for D (6 bases). Trimming cost V 3 bases and J 2 bases, with 7 bases left between them. The CDR3 extends over 12 amino acids. Looked up from germline, CDR1 is DFQATT and CDR2 is SNEGSKA (reference sequence). For the CDR3, the DNA is TGCAGTGCTAGGGACAGTAACACTGAAGCTTTCTTT. It encodes CSARDSNTEAFF.

This clonotype occurred a few times. The chain is built from TRBV29-1 and TRBJ2-1; D possibly matches TRBD1 or TRBD2 (5 bases each). The V gene lost 2 bases and the J gene lost 10 bases, with 6 bases spanning the gap. The CDR3 length is 10 residues. Germline lookup yields CDR1 SQVTM and CDR2 ANQGSEA. DNA of the CDR3: TGCAGCGTTGAATGGGGGGAGCAGTTCTTC. Amino acid sequence: CSVEWGEQFF.

The CDR3: CASSNHPELAGVLSEQFF. The DNA for the CDR3 is TGTGCCAGTAGTAACCACCCCGAACTAGCGGGAGTCCTCAGTGAGCAGTTCTTC. The chain links TRBV19 to TRBJ2-1; 11 bases are a match to TRBD2. The CDR3 has 18 amino acids. V trimming: 4 bases; J trimming: 9 bases; junction bases outside the gene matches: 17. Germline V gene lookup returns CDR1 LNHDA and CDR2 SQIVND (reference sequence).

This clonotype has at least ten counts. The V gene is TRBV7-2, the J gene TRBJ1-1; D unclear. Looked up from germline, CDR1 is SGHTA and CDR2 is FQGNSA. V dropped 3 bases and J dropped 11 bases, with 16 bases sitting between them. CDR3 length: 13 residues. The CDR3 DNA sequence: TGTGCCAGCAGCTTCGGGGAGGGTAGCGGGGCTTTCTTT. This translates into CASSFGEGSGAFF.

This sequence joins TRBV6-6 and TRBJ1-1; D unclear. The CDR3 sequence is 15 residues long. Between the trimmed V and J ends, which lost 0 bases and 1 base, there was a span of 9 bases. CDR1 and CDR2 from the germline V gene are MNHNY and SVGAGI (reference sequence). The CDR3 nucleotides are TGTGCCAGCAGTTACTCGCCCCTGCCGAACACTGAAGCTTTCTTT. This gives the protein CASSYSPLPNTEAFF.

The V call is TRBV7-2, the J call TRBJ2-2; 7 bases agree with TRBD2. Germline V lookup: CDR1 SGHTA, CDR2 FQGNSA. The V gene end was trimmed by 4 bases and the J gene end by 1 base; junction bases not matched to a gene: 6. The CDR3 has 16 residues. For the CDR3, the DNA is TGTGCCAGCAGCTCCTTAGCGGGCCTGAACACCGGGGAGCTGTTTTTT. It encodes CASSSLAGLNTGELFF. Variable domain in full (rest from reference TRBV7-2 and TRBJ2-2): GAGVSQSPSNKVTEKGKDVELRCDPISGHTALYWYRQSLGQGLEFLIYFQGNSAPDKSGLPSDRFSAERTGGSVSTLTIQRTQQEDSAVYLCASSSLAGLNTGELFFGEGSRLTVL.

This clonotype has just a few counts. V and J are TRBV20-1 and TRBJ2-3, with 7 nucleotides matching TRBD2. The V gene end was trimmed by 7 bases and the J gene end by 2 bases; junction bases not matched to a gene: 6. The CDR3 has 13 residues. The germline V gene encodes CDR1 DFQATT and CDR2 SNEGSKA (reference sequence). The CDR3 coding sequence is TGCAGTGTTCCCCGGGACTACACAGATACGCAGTATTTT. It codes for CSVPRDYTDTQYF.

J is TRBJ1-1 and V is TRBV19, with D unclear. The germline V and J ends were trimmed by 7 bases and 0 bases, with 9 bases remaining between them. This CDR3 is 13 amino acids long. Germline CDR1 and CDR2: LNHDA and SQIVND (reference sequence). CDR3 in DNA: TGTGCCAGTATCCCCAGATTGAACACTGAAGCTTTCTTT. This sequence encodes CASIPRLNTEAFF.

This clonotype was found a few times. This chain links TRBV5-5 with TRBJ2-3; 10 bases map to TRBD2. The CDR3 spans 16 residues. V dropped 1 base and J dropped 1; count of bases not matched to a gene: 3. Germline V CDR1 and CDR2: SGHKS, YYEKEE (reference sequence). The CDR3 is CASSLRLAGGTDTQYF. The DNA of the CDR3 is TGTGCCAGCAGCTTGCGGCTAGCGGGGGGCACAGATACGCAGTATTTT. The full variable domain, rest sourced from reference TRBV5-5 and TRBJ2-3, is DAGVTQSPTHLIKTRGQQVTLRCSPISGHKSVSWYQQVLGQGPQFIFQYYEKEERGRGNFPDRFSARQFPNYSSELNVNALLLGDSALYLCASSLRLAGGTDTQYFGPGTRLTVL.

The gene calls are TRBV15 and TRBJ2-3; the D is unclear. Trimming left V 1 base short and J 2 bases short, with 13 bases between. This CDR3 comprises 16 residues. Germline CDR1 is LNHNV and CDR2 is YYDKDF (reference sequence). DNA of the CDR3: TGTGCCACCAGCAGAGTAGAGATCCCCCCCACAGATACGCAGTATTTT. It specifies CATSRVEIPPTDTQYF.

This chain links TRBV6-5 with TRBJ2-7; D is perhaps TRBD2 (6 bases). The V end lost 6 bases, the J end lost 4 bases, and 19 bases lay between the germline ends. The germline gives CDR1 MNHEY, CDR2 SVGAGI. The CDR3 consists of 15 residues. CDR3 amino acids: CASSRRGESGYEQYV. The CDR3 nucleotides are TGTGCCAGCAGCCGACGCGGGGAATCGGGTTACGAGCAGTACGTC.

In this sample, this clonotype turned up many times. J is TRBJ2-1 and V is TRBV7-8; TRBD2 aligns across 10 bases. The V segment lost 9 bases and the J segment 2 bases; nucleotides outside the gene matches: 7. Germline loops: CDR1 SGHVS, CDR2 FQNEAQ. The CDR3 runs 15 residues. The CDR3 loop reads CASELAGDPYNEQFF. The CDR3 region has the DNA TGTGCCAGTGAGCTAGCGGGAGATCCCTACAATGAGCAGTTCTTC. Using reference TRBV7-8 and TRBJ2-1 for the parts outside the CDR3, the full variable domain is GAGVSQSPRYKVAKRGQDVALRCDPISGHVSLFWYQQALGQGPEFLTYFQNEAQLDKSGLPSDRFFAERPEGSVSTLKIQRTQQEDSAVYLCASELAGDPYNEQFFGPGTRLTVL.

This clonotype was detected ten times or more. The chain joins TRBV20-1 to TRBJ2-1; D call uncertain. Per germline, CDR1 DFQATT and CDR2 SNEGSKA (reference sequence). The CDR3 is 13 residues long. Between the trimmed V and J ends, which lost 1 base and 5 bases, there was a span of 9 bases. As DNA, the CDR3 is TGCAGTGCTAGAGTGGGTTTTAACAATGAGCAGTTCTTC. It yields the protein CSARVGFNNEQFF.

The chain is built from TRBV7-9 and TRBJ1-2, with no clear D. In germline, CDR1 is SEHNR, CDR2 FQNEAQ (reference sequence). There are 10 residues in the CDR3. Here the CDR3 reads CATFGYGYTF. In DNA, the CDR3 is TGTGCTACCTTCGGGTATGGCTACACCTTC. The whole variable domain, filled in from reference TRBV7-9 and TRBJ1-2, reads DTGVSQNPRHKITKRGQNVTFRCDPISEHNRLYWYRQTLGQGPEFLTYFQNEAQLEKSRLLSDRFSAERPKGSFSTLEIQRTEQGDSAMYLCATFGYGYTFGSGTRLTVV.

The genes are TRBV6-1 and TRBJ2-1, with 10 nucleotides matching TRBD2. CDR1 and CDR2 (germline): MNHNS, SASEGT. V dropped 5 bases and J dropped 6; count of bases not matched to a gene: 10. This CDR3 is 16 amino acids long. The CDR3 nucleotides are TGTGCCAGCAGTCATTTTCTAGCGGGAGCCCCCAATGAGCAGTTCTTC. This gives the protein CASSHFLAGAPNEQFF.

The gene calls are TRBV27 and TRBJ2-3; 9 positions agree with TRBD1. V was clipped by 8 bases and J by 4 bases; unmatched bases: 10. The germline V gene encodes CDR1 MNHEY and CDR2 SMNVEV (reference sequence). This CDR3 is 15 amino acids long. The CDR3 loop reads CASAALGQGSDTQYF. The CDR3 bases are TGTGCCAGCGCCGCGCTGGGACAGGGTTCAGATACGCAGTATTTT.

This chain joins TRBV7-2 and TRBJ1-2; a weak D match, TRBD1 (5 bases). This CDR3 has 12 residues. Trimming removed 1 base from V and 8 bases from J, with 8 bases in between. Germline V lookup: CDR1 SGHTA, CDR2 FQGNSA. CDR3 amino acids: CASSLGAGGYTF. The CDR3 nucleotides are TGTGCCAGCAGCTTAGGCGCAGGGGGCTACACCTTC.

This clonotype showed up many times. J is TRBJ1-3 and V is TRBV7-6; 8 bases are shared with TRBD1. Germline assignment: CDR1 SGHVS and CDR2 FNYEAQ. V lost 5 bases, J lost 6 bases, and 3 bases stayed unmatched. The CDR3 totals 13 residues. CDR3 amino acids: CASSQGQENTIYF. As DNA, the CDR3 is TGTGCCAGCAGCCAGGGACAGGAAAACACCATATATTTT.

This clonotype was seen many times. The chain recombines TRBV7-6 with TRBJ2-1, with D maybe TRBD2 (6 bases). The CDR3 runs 13 residues. The V gene lost 0 bases and the J gene lost 6 bases, with 6 bases spanning the gap. Germline CDR1 SGHVS, CDR2 FNYEAQ. In DNA, the CDR3 is TGTGCCAGCAGCTTAGCGCGGGGCAATGAGCAGTTCTTC. This codes for CASSLARGNEQFF. Supplemented by reference TRBV7-6 and TRBJ2-1, the full variable domain reads GAGVSQSPRYKVTKRGQDVALRCDPISGHVSLYWYRQALGQGPEFLTYFNYEAQQDKSGLPNDRFSAERPEGSISTLTIQRTEQRDSAMYRCASSLARGNEQFFGPGTRLTVL.

The chain couples TRBV11-2 to TRBJ2-1, with D perhaps given as TRBD1 or TRBD2 (5 bases each). The V gene lost 4 bases and the J gene lost 4 bases, with 14 bases spanning the gap. The CDR3 length is 15 residues. Germline CDR1 and CDR2: SGHAT and FQNNGV. CDR3 bases: TGTGCCAGCAGCTCAATACGGGGCGGTTACAATGAGCAGTTCTTC. Its translation is CASSSIRGGYNEQFF. The full variable domain, rest sourced from reference TRBV11-2 and TRBJ2-1, is EAGVAQSPRYKIIEKRQSVAFWCNPISGHATLYWYQQILGQGPKLLIQFQNNGVVDDSQLPKDRFSAERLKGVDSTLKIQPAKLEDSAVYLCASSSIRGGYNEQFFGPGTRLTVL.

This chain links TRBV4-1 with TRBJ1-5; 9 nucleotides agree with TRBD1. Germline CDR1 and CDR2: MGHRA and YSYEKL. The CDR3 covers 16 residues. The V segment lost 3 bases and the J segment 3 bases; nucleotides outside the gene matches: 6. CDR3 nucleotides: TGCGCCAGCAGCCAGACCGGGACAGGGAACAATCAGCCCCAGCATTTT. This sequence encodes CASSQTGTGNNQPQHF.

This clonotype was recorded many times. This chain uses TRBV7-2 with TRBJ2-1; the match to TRBD2 covers 13 bases. J was trimmed by 6 bases and V by 4 bases; bases with no gene match: 3. Looked up from germline, CDR1 is SGHTA and CDR2 is FQGNSA. CDR3 size: 15 residues. The CDR3 reads CASSWTSGSGNEQFF. CDR3 sequence (DNA): TGTGCCAGCAGCTGGACTAGCGGGAGTGGCAATGAGCAGTTCTTC.

The chain has TRBV12-3 or TRBV12-4 and TRBJ2-1; 13 nucleotides line up with TRBD2. The V gene end was trimmed by 6 bases and the J gene end by 7 bases; junction bases not matched to a gene: 3. The CDR3 runs 14 residues. CDR3 DNA: TGTGCCAGCAGACCGACTAGCGGGAGGAATGAGCAGTTCTTC. The encoded protein is CASRPTSGRNEQFF.

This clonotype was seen at least ten times. The CDR3 nucleotides read TGTGCCAGCAGCTTAGGGTTCGGGGGAACTGAAGCTTTCTTT. Protein product: CASSLGFGGTEAFF. The rearrangement uses TRBV7-2 and TRBJ1-1, with D tentatively TRBD1 (5 bases). CDR3 length: 14 residues. Trimming stripped 1 base from V and 5 bases from J, with 11 bases between. Germline V gives CDR1 SGHTA, CDR2 FQGNSA.

In this sample, this clonotype turned up many times. CDR3 region: CASSQDGDQPQHF. The DNA of the CDR3 is TGTGCCAGCAGCCAGGACGGGGATCAGCCCCAGCATTTT. This sequence joins TRBV7-2 and TRBJ1-5; D gene ambiguous. Trimming pared 5 bases from V and 5 bases from J, leaving 10 bases between. Germline-derived CDR1 and CDR2 are SGHTA and FQGNSA. This CDR3 has 13 amino acids.

This clonotype occurred many times. The gene calls are TRBV7-2 and TRBJ1-1; D ambiguous. Germline CDR1 and CDR2: SGHTA and FQGNSA. V gave up 4 bases and J gave up 6 bases, with 12 bases separating them. CDR3 size: 13 residues. CDR3 DNA sequence: TGTGCCAGCAGCTCCGAATCTTTTTCTGAAGCTTTCTTT. Protein: CASSSESFSEAFF.

This clonotype was seen many times. The DNA for the CDR3 is TGTGCCAGCAGCTTAGACCCTCGGGGCCCCTACGAGCAGTACTTC. Translated: CASSLDPRGPYEQYF. The genes are TRBV7-2 and TRBJ2-7; either TRBD1 or TRBD2 may supply D (5 bases each). CDR1 SGHTA and CDR2 FQGNSA come from the germline V gene. V was cut by 1 base and J by 2 bases, with 12 bases left in between. CDR3 size: 15 residues.

The table lists this clonotype with many counts. The V gene is TRBV7-8, the J gene TRBJ1-2; D gene ambiguous. The germline CDR1 and CDR2 sequences are SGHVS and FQNEAQ. V dropped 0 bases and J dropped 6 bases, with 5 bases sitting between them. This CDR3 has 12 amino acids. The CDR3 coding sequence is TGTGCCAGCAGCTTAGCGGTGGATGGCTACACCTTC. It yields the protein CASSLAVDGYTF. Full variable domain (remainder filled in from reference TRBV7-8 and TRBJ1-2): GAGVSQSPRYKVAKRGQDVALRCDPISGHVSLFWYQQALGQGPEFLTYFQNEAQLDKSGLPSDRFFAERPEGSVSTLKIQRTQQEDSAVYLCASSLAVDGYTFGSGTRLTVV.

This clonotype came up a few times. The chain is built from TRBV7-2 and TRBJ2-1; D is perhaps TRBD2 (5 bases). V was clipped by 5 bases and J by 9 bases, with 11 bases between them. There are 12 residues in the CDR3. The germline V gene has CDR1 SGHTA and CDR2 FQGNSA. This chain's CDR3 is CASSPRGFEQFF. The CDR3 DNA reads TGTGCCAGCAGCCCACGAGGGTTTGAGCAGTTCTTC.

The chain carries TRBV20-1 and TRBJ2-7; TRBD2 matches at 10 bases. Germline lookup yields CDR1 DFQATT and CDR2 SNEGSKA (reference sequence). The CDR3 is 14 amino acids. V was pared by 5 bases and J by 3 bases, with 7 bases of the junction left unmatched. The CDR3 DNA reads TGCAGTGCTCTAACTAGCGGGATTGTCTACGAGCAGTACTTC. Residues: CSALTSGIVYEQYF.